One TCR beta chain is described in this entry. Antigen: not known. This specimen comes from a study of immune characteristics of hereditary and idiopathic chronic pancreatitis. Study observations and caveats: Gene families like TRBV10, TRBV19, TRBV23 and TRBV5 were used differently between subtypes.

The CDR3 is 14 amino acids. Trimming removed 3 bases at V and 1 base at J, with 9 bases between. The V gene's germline CDR1 is LNHDA and CDR2 SQIVND (reference sequence). Patients having total pancreatectomy with islet autotransplantation provided the chronic pancreatitis pancreas tissue. TCR beta sequencing used genomic DNA from unsorted bulk pancreas tissue. TCRdb's copy holds only in-frame clones and misses some; the assay was immunoSEQ multiplex PCR. The data show 8,500 to 9,500 clones, around 79% seen once. The chain uses TRBV19 and TRBJ1-1; D may be TRBD1 (6 bases). This receptor was identified in a human donor with chronic pancreatitis. The material sequenced was pancreas tissue with idiopathic chronic pancreatitis. CDR3 DNA: TGTGCCAGTAGTATTGGGGGGGCGAACACTGAAGCTTTCTTT. Protein sequence: CASSIGGANTEAFF. Looking up the rest from reference TRBV19 and TRBJ1-1 gives the full variable domain: DGGITQSPKYLFRKEGQNVTLSCEQNLNHDAMYWYRQDPGQGLRLIYYSQIVNDFQKGDIAEGYSVSREKKESFPLTVTSAQKNPTAFYLCASSIGGANTEAFFGQGTRLTVV.